The 22 T cell receptor beta chains below were found in one sample sequenced in a study of blood T cell repertoires in COVID-19. This table comes from immunoSEQ multiplex PCR, and its TCRdb copy is limited to in-frame clones, with some not included. The data show about 160,000 clones, about 86% seen once. Source material: peripheral blood. The receptors originated from a woman in her seventies with acute or convalescent COVID-19.

V usage is TRBV7-2 and J usage is TRBJ2-7, with D hard to call. The ends were cut back, 1 base at V and 2 bases at J, with 9 bases in the middle. Germline-derived CDR1 and CDR2 are SGHTA and FQGNSA. The CDR3 contains 14 residues. The CDR3 DNA is TGTGCCAGCAGCTTAGGCAGGTCTACCTACGAGCAGTACTTC. Translation: CASSLGRSTYEQYF.

The gene calls are TRBV7-2 and TRBJ2-5, with 9 nucleotides matching TRBD1. V was clipped by 5 bases and J by 5 bases; unmatched bases: 9. Per germline, CDR1 SGHTA and CDR2 FQGNSA. The CDR3 length is 15 residues. In DNA form, the CDR3 reads TGTGCCAGCAGCCGGGAGGACAGGGGCCGGGAGACCCAGTACTTC. The encoded protein is CASSREDRGRETQYF.

This clone showed up just once. This chain's CDR3 is CASSPYLAGSTEAFF. CDR3 in DNA: TGTGCCAGCAGCCCGTATCTGGCGGGTAGCACTGAAGCTTTCTTT. The rearrangement links TRBV4-2 to TRBJ1-1; D gene ambiguous. Germline-derived CDR1 and CDR2 are LGHNA and YNFKEQ. This CDR3 region has 15 residues. Trimming took off 4 bases at V and 4 bases at J, with 16 bases between the two ends.

The CDR3 coding sequence is TGTGCCAGCAGTACCTACACCGGGACTAGCGGACGCATATCCCAGTTCTTC. It codes for CASSTYTGTSGRISQFF. This sequence joins TRBV28 and TRBJ2-1, with 11 bases fitting TRBD2. Germline CDR1 is MDHEN and CDR2 is SYDVKM. The CDR3 has 17 residues. With V trimmed by 5 bases and J by 13 bases, 19 bases remained unmatched.

The DNA of the CDR3 is TGTGCCAGTAGTATACCCACACTAAATCAGCCCCAGCATTTT. This codes for CASSIPTLNQPQHF. The V and J genes are TRBV19 and TRBJ1-5; D is uncertain. V was trimmed by 2 bases and J by 4 bases, leaving 9 bases between them. From germline, CDR1 is LNHDA and CDR2 SQIVND (reference sequence). CDR3 length: 14 residues.

The CDR3 DNA is TGTGCCAGCTCACCACCTGGACAAGCGAAAGAGACCCAGTACTTC. Translating it yields CASSPPGQAKETQYF. The chain employs TRBV18 and TRBJ2-5, with a tentative D call TRBD1 (5 bases). V lost 0 bases, J lost 3 bases, and 11 bases lay in between. Germline V lookup: CDR1 KGHSH, CDR2 LQKENI. The CDR3 consists of 15 residues.

This chain connects TRBV27 to TRBJ2-7; a weak D match, TRBD1 (6 bases). CDR1 is MNHEY, CDR2 SMNVEV, per germline (reference sequence). Trimming stripped 2 bases from V and 3 bases from J, with 17 bases between. The CDR3 sequence is 16 residues long. The CDR3 loop is CASSLIGGNSIYEQYF. The CDR3 DNA reads as TGTGCCAGCAGTTTAATAGGGGGTAACTCCATCTACGAGCAGTACTTC.

V gene TRBV7-9 combines with J gene TRBJ1-6; 7 bases are a match to TRBD1. V was pared by 1 base and J by 10 bases, with 7 bases of the junction left unmatched. The CDR3 extends over 15 amino acids. CDR1 and CDR2 (germline): SEHNR, FQNEAQ (reference sequence). CDR3 amino acids: CASSLETGDESPLHF. The DNA of the CDR3 is TGTGCCAGCAGCTTAGAAACAGGGGATGAGTCACCCCTCCACTTT.

This chain connects TRBV2 to TRBJ2-2; TRBD2 matches 7 bases. This CDR3 spans 14 amino acids. Trimming took 6 bases from V and 1 from J; bases not matched to a gene: 2. Germline CDR1 is SNHLY and CDR2 is FYNNEI. The chain's CDR3 is CASRRGRNTGELFF. CDR3 bases: TGTGCCAGCAGACGCGGGAGGAACACCGGGGAGCTGTTTTTT. Drawing the rest from reference TRBV2 and TRBJ2-2, the complete variable domain is EPEVTQTPSHQVTQMGQEVILRCVPISNHLYFYWYRQILGQKVEFLVSFYNNEISEKSEIFDDQFSVERPDGSNFTLKIRSTKLEDSAMYFCASRRGRNTGELFFGEGSRLTVL.

The J gene is TRBJ1-2, the V gene TRBV28; TRBD1 aligns across 7 bases. The CDR3 length is 15 residues. V was pared by 7 bases and J by 6 bases, with 14 bases of the junction left unmatched. The germline V gene has CDR1 MDHEN and CDR2 SYDVKM. Here the CDR3 reads CASKYPHRGADGYTF. CDR3 sequence (DNA): TGTGCCAGCAAATACCCACACAGGGGCGCTGATGGCTACACCTTC.

The V gene is TRBV28, the J gene TRBJ1-2; weak D call: TRBD1 (5 bases). Trimming pared 7 bases from V and 5 bases from J, leaving 14 bases between. Germline CDR1 MDHEN, CDR2 SYDVKM. The CDR3 sequence is 13 residues long. CDR3 sequence: CASTLGRVYGYTF. The CDR3 DNA reads TGTGCCAGCACCCTGGGCAGGGTGTATGGCTACACCTTC.

The V gene is TRBV30, the J gene TRBJ1-1, with D possibly TRBD1 on 6 matching bases. Trimming left V 1 base short and J 5 bases short, with 11 bases between. CDR1 and CDR2 from the germline V gene are GTSNPN and SVGIG (reference sequence). This CDR3 has 13 residues. This chain's CDR3 is CAWSEARGTEAFF. The DNA of the CDR3 is TGTGCCTGGAGTGAGGCCAGGGGAACTGAAGCTTTCTTT.

The rearrangement links TRBV14 to TRBJ2-7, with 10 positions matching TRBD2. The V and J ends lost 4 bases and 5 bases, in that order; junction bases with no gene match: 8. CDR3 length: 15 amino acids. Germline CDR1 SGHDN, CDR2 FVKESK. The CDR3 reads CASSPKSSGSDEQYF. DNA of the CDR3: TGTGCCAGCAGCCCCAAATCTAGCGGGAGCGACGAGCAGTACTTC.

This rearrangement joins TRBV11-2 to TRBJ2-2; 13 positions match TRBD2. In germline, CDR1 is SGHAT, CDR2 FQNNGV. The CDR3 length is 18 residues. V was pared by 3 bases and J by 7 bases, with 11 bases of the junction left unmatched. The CDR3 nucleotides read TGTGCCAGCAGCTTCAGTGGATGGACTAGCGGGGGTAACGGGGAGCTGTTTTTT. It yields the protein CASSFSGWTSGGNGELFF.

The CDR3, as DNA: TGTGCCAGCAGTGATTATAGCGGGGTAAGCTCCTACGAGCAGTACTTC. As protein: CASSDYSGVSSYEQYF. J is TRBJ2-7 and V is TRBV2; 8 nucleotides match TRBD2. The CDR3 covers 16 residues. The junction had 7 bases not matched to a gene; V was cut back by 3 bases and J by 0 bases. Per germline, CDR1 SNHLY and CDR2 FYNNEI.

V and J are TRBV15 and TRBJ1-2; TRBD1 aligns across 7 bases. Germline CDR1 and CDR2: LNHNV and YYDKDF (reference sequence). The trim removed 3 bases at V and 8 bases at J, leaving 12 bases unmatched. The CDR3 runs to 15 residues. The CDR3 protein is CATSRLGGQAGGYTF. The DNA for the CDR3 is TGTGCCACCAGCAGGTTGGGTGGACAGGCGGGAGGCTACACCTTC.

V and J are TRBV4-2 and TRBJ1-6; 9 bases map to TRBD1. With 0 bases clipped from V and 4 bases from J, the junction kept 10 bases outside the gene matches. The CDR3 sequence is 19 residues long. Germline V gives CDR1 LGHNA, CDR2 YNFKEQ. CDR3 residues: CASSQEVGGTGNYNSPLHF. The CDR3 DNA follows: TGTGCCAGCAGCCAAGAGGTGGGCGGGACAGGGAATTATAATTCACCCCTCCACTTT.

This chain links TRBV3-1 (or the pseudogene TRBV3-2) with TRBJ2-7; TRBD2 agrees at 8 bases. Trimming at V came to 5 bases and at J to 6 bases, leaving 12 bases not matched to a gene. This CDR3 has 15 amino acids. Germline CDR1 and CDR2: LGHDT and YNNKEL (reference sequence). The CDR3 protein is CASSSPGRGISEQYF. The CDR3 region has the DNA TGTGCCAGCAGCTCCCCCGGGAGGGGAATCTCCGAGCAGTACTTC.

This sequence joins TRBV2 and TRBJ2-1; D is undetermined. The CDR3 has 13 amino acids. Between the trimmed V and J ends, which lost 6 bases and 6 bases, there was a span of 12 bases. CDR1 SNHLY and CDR2 FYNNEI come from the germline V gene. CDR3 loop: CASRAYSFNEQFF. The CDR3 region has the DNA TGTGCCAGCAGAGCATACAGCTTCAATGAGCAGTTCTTC.

V gene TRBV12-3 or TRBV12-4 combines with J gene TRBJ1-5; D may be TRBD1 (5 bases). Between the trimmed V and J ends, which lost 3 bases and 5 bases, there was a span of 5 bases. The CDR3 extends over 12 amino acids. CDR3 amino acids: CASSLTDQPQHF. Written as DNA, the CDR3 is TGTGCCAGCAGTTTGACAGATCAGCCCCAGCATTTT.

The rearrangement joins TRBV6-1 to TRBJ2-5; a weak D match, TRBD1 (5 bases). The CDR3 runs to 14 residues. V gave up 1 base and J gave up 0 bases, with 6 bases separating them. Germline V CDR1 and CDR2: MNHNS, SASEGT. This CDR3 reads CASSEGQYQETQYF. CDR3 DNA sequence: TGTGCCAGCAGTGAAGGACAGTACCAAGAGACCCAGTACTTC.

This chain links TRBV9 with TRBJ1-1; D perhaps matches TRBD1 (6 bases). This CDR3 contains 14 residues. V lost 5 bases, J lost 0 bases, and 11 bases lay in between. Germline CDR1 SGDLS, CDR2 YYNGEE. CDR3 DNA: TGTGCCAGCAGTCCGGACAGTTTGAACACTGAAGCTTTCTTT. Protein sequence: CASSPDSLNTEAFF.